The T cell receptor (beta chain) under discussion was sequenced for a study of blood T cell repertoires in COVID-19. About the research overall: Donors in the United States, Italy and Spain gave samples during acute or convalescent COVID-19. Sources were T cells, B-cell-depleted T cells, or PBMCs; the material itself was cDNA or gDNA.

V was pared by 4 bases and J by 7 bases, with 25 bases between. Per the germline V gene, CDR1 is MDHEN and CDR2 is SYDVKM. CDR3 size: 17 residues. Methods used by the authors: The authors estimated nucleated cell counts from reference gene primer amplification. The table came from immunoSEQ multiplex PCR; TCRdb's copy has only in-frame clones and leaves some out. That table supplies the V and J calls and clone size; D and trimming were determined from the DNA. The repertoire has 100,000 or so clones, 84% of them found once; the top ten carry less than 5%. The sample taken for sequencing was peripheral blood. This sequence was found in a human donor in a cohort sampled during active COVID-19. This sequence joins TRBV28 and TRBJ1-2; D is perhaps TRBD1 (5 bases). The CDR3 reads CASSSPAQASIPRGYTF. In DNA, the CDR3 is TGTGCCAGCAGTTCTCCGGCACAGGCGTCGATCCCGCGTGGCTACACCTTC.